Detailed here is one T cell receptor beta chain. TCRdb reanalyzed the 5' RACE reads, giving one entry per CDR3 protein sequence and no DNA. The sample table sets out roughly 350,000 distinct CDR3 sequences. This specimen comes from a study of T cells expressing NK-cell markers. The source is a man between 18 and 69 years old in good health. Sequenced material: blood T cells: a sorted CD56 or NKG2C T cell subset, CD4+ or CD8+ T cells, or bulk PBMC T cells (not recorded which).

The CDR3 protein is CASRGSSLSTDTQYF. The V gene is TRBV28, the J gene TRBJ2-3; TCRdb's D call of TRBD2 is untestable without DNA. The CDR3 loop spans 15 amino acids. Germline-derived CDR1 and CDR2 are MDHEN and SYDVKM.